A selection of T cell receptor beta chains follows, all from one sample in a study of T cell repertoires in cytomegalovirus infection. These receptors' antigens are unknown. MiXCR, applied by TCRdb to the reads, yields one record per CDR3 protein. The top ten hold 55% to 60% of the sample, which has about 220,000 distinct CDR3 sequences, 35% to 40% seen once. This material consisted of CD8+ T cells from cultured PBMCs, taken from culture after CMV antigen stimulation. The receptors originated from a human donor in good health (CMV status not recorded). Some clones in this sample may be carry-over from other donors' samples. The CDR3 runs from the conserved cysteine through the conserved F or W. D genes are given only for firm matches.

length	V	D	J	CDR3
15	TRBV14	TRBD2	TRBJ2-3	CASSSRSGRLDTQYF
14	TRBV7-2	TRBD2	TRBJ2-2	CASSLGGRTGELFF
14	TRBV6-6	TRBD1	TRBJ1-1	CASSRTGGRTEAFF
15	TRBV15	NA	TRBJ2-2	CATSSRSSPPGELFF
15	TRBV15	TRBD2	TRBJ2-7	CATSTGGRATYEQYF
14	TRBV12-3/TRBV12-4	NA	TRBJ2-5	CASRRSDRPETQYF
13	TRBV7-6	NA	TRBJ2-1	CVSLGAEVDEQFF
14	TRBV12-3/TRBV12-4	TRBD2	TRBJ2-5	CAGSLAGSLGTQYF
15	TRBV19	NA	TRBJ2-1	CASSSPRGRQGRQFF
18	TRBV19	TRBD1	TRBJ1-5	CASSSLDRGGSPNQPQHF
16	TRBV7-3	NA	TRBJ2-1	CASSQQGWGINNEQFF
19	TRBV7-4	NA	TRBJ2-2	CASSVRGGSGRANTGELFF
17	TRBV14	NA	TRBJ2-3	CASSHLHVSRGTDTQYF
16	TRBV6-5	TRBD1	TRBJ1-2	CASSYDWGRGPDGYTF
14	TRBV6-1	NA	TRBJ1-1	CASSTPQGTTEAFF
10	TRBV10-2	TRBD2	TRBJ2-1	CASGPGGEFF
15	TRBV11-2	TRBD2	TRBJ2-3	CASRLTSGSTDTQYF
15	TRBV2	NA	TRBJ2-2	CASDHPGTNTGELFF
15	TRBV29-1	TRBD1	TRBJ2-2	CSVEDPDRETGELFF
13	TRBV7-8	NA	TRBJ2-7	CASSVGRLYEQYF
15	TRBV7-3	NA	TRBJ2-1	CASSLSGGGANEQFF
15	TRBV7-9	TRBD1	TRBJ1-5	CASSLATGSAQPQHF
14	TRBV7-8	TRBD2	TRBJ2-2	CASFRTSGKGELFF
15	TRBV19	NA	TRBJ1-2	CASSILQTSNYGYTF
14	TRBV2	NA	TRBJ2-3	CASNEGLSQRTQYF
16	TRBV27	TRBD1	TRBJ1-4	CASSLQGQRVAEKLFF
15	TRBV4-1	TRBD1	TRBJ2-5	CASSFQGANQETQYF
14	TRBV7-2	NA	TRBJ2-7	CASSLVEWPGEQYF
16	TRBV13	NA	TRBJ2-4	CASTHPGVEAKNIQYF
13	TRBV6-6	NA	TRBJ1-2	CASTLEANYGYTF
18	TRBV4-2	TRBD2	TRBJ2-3	CASSQVSAGEWAPDTQYF